Below are 3 T cell receptor beta chains sequenced from a single sample in a study of identifying expanded T cells in peripheral blood. Clones were read by immunoSEQ multiplex PCR, and TCRdb kept only the in-frame ones, dropping some. This table has over 100,000 clones, roughly 88% appearing once. Sequenced sample: blood. Receptors originate from a person aged 18 to 75 in good health.

V gene TRBV18 combines with J gene TRBJ1-1; D call uncertain. This CDR3 spans 13 amino acids. Germline lookup yields CDR1 KGHSH and CDR2 LQKENI. The V and J ends lost 1 base and 5 bases respectively, with 8 bases between them. The CDR3 loop reads CASSPRGLTEAFF. For the CDR3, the DNA is TGTGCCAGCTCACCACGGGGATTAACTGAAGCTTTCTTT. The full variable domain, in which reference TRBV18 and TRBJ1-1 provide the parts outside the CDR3, is NAGVMQNPRHLVRRRGQEARLRCSPMKGHSHVYWYRQLPEEGLKFMVYLQKENIIDESGMPKERFSAEFPKEGPSILRIQQVVRGDSAAYFCASSPRGLTEAFFGQGTRLTVV.

The gene calls are TRBV10-3 and TRBJ1-1; D is ambiguous. The V gene lost 6 bases and the J gene lost 0 bases, with 11 bases spanning the gap. CDR1 ENHRY and CDR2 SYGVKD come from the germline V gene. The CDR3 length is 14 residues. CDR3: CAISLDGMNTEAFF. The CDR3 DNA reads TGTGCCATCAGCCTTGACGGTATGAACACTGAAGCTTTCTTT.

Concerning this clone: In the same sample, other DNA sequences code for this CDR3. The chain recombines TRBV9 with TRBJ2-3; no clear D gene. This CDR3 is built from 13 residues. Trimming cost V 2 bases and J 3 bases, with 7 bases left between them. Germline loops: CDR1 SGDLS, CDR2 YYNGEE. CDR3 nucleotide sequence: TGTGCCAGCAGCGTCCAAGGGACAGATACGCAGTATTTT. It is translated as CASSVQGTDTQYF. Together with reference TRBV9 and TRBJ2-3, the CDR3 gives the full variable domain: DSGVTQTPKHLITATGQRVTLRCSPRSGDLSVYWYQQSLDQGLQFLIQYYNGEERAKGNILERFSAQQFPDLHSELNLSSLELGDSALYFCASSVQGTDTQYFGPGTRLTVL.